This TCR beta chain appears in the sequencing data of a study of blood T cell repertoires in COVID-19. Study-wide context: From T cells, B-cell-depleted T cells, or PBMCs came the material, which was cDNA or gDNA.

Germline V lookup: CDR1 GTSNPN, CDR2 SVGIG (reference sequence). CDR3 length: 16 amino acids. TCRdb's copy holds only in-frame clones and misses some; the assay was immunoSEQ multiplex PCR. In the table there are 180,000 or so clones, around 85% of which are singletons. Comments on this clone: At one of its ends the junction is not consistent with the germline gene, which may arise from a read error.

This sequence was found in a woman aged 55 to 70 with acute or convalescent COVID-19. The rearrangement uses TRBV30 and TRBJ1-5; 12 bases map to TRBD1. Sequenced material: peripheral blood. CDR3 in DNA: TGTGCCTGGAGGGCTTCCGGGACAGGGGGCAACCAGCCCCAGCATTTT. Translated, it gives CAWRASGTGGNQPQHF.